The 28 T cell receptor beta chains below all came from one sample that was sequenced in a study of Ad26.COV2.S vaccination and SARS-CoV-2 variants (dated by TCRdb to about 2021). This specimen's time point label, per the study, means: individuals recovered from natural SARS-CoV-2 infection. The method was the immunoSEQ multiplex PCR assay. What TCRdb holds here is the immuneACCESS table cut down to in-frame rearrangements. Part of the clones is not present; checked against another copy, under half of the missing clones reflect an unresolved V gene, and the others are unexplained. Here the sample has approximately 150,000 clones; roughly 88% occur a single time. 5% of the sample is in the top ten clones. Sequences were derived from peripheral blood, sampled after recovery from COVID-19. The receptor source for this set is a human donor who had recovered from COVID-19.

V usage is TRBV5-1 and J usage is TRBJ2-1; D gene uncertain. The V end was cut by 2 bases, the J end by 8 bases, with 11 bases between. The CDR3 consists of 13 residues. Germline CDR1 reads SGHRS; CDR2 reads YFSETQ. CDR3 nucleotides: TGCGCCAGCAGCTTCAGCCCCGGCGATGAGCAGTTCTTC. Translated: CASSFSPGDEQFF.

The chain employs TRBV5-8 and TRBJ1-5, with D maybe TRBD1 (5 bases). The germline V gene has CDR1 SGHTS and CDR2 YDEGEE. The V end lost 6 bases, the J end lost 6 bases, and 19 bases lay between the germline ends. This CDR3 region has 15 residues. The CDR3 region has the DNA TGTGCCAGCACCCTTGGCAGTTCAGGGACTCAGCCCCAGCATTTT. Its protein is CASTLGSSGTQPQHF.

The CDR3 spells CASSQRTGLNVWDTQYF. DNA for the CDR3: TGTGCCAGCAGCCAGAGGACAGGCCTTAACGTGTGGGATACGCAGTATTTT. The chain uses TRBV4-2 and TRBJ2-3; 7 bases align to TRBD1. The V and J ends lost 3 bases and 6 bases, in that order; junction bases with no gene match: 15. Germline V gene sequence: CDR1 LGHNA, CDR2 YNFKEQ. CDR3 length: 17 amino acids.

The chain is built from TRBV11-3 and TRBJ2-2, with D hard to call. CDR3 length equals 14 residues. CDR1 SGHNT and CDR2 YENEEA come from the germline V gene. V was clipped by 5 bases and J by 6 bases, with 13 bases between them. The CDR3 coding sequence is TGTGCCAGCAGCCCCAGTGCCCGGGCCGGGGAGCTGTTTTTT. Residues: CASSPSARAGELFF.

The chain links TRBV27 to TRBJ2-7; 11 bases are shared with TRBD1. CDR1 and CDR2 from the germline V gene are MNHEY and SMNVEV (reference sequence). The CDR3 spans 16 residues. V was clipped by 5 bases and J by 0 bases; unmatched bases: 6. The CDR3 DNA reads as TGTGCCAGCAGTACTTCCGGGACAGGGGGCTCCTACGAGCAGTACTTC. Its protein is CASSTSGTGGSYEQYF.

The CDR3 here is CASSRTGTDNEAFF. DNA of the CDR3: TGCGCCAGCAGCCGGACAGGGACTGATAATGAAGCTTTCTTT. The V gene is TRBV5-1, the J gene TRBJ1-1; 8 bases align to TRBD1. Losses at the gene ends were 4 bases for V and 7 bases for J; bases not matched to a gene: 9. Germline CDR1 reads SGHRS; CDR2 reads YFSETQ. The CDR3 loop spans 14 amino acids.

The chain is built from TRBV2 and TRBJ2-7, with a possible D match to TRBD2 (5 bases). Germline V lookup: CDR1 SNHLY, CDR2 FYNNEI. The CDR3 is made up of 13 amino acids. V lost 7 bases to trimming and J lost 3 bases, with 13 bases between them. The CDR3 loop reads CASTRGLIYEQYF. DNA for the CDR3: TGTGCCAGCACCCGGGGTCTGATCTACGAGCAGTACTTC.

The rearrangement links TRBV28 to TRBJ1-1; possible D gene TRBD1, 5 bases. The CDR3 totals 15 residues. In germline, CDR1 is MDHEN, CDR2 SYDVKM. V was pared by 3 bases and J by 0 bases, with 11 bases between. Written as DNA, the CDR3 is TGTGCCAGCAGTTTGGGGGGTCCGTTGAACACTGAAGCTTTCTTT. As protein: CASSLGGPLNTEAFF.

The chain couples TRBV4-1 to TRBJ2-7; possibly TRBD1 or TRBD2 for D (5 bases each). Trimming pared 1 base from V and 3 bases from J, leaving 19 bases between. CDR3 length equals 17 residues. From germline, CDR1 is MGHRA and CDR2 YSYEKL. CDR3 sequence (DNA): TGCGCCAGCAGCCAAGTCGCCGGGGCAGGTGTTTTCTACGAGCAGTACTTC. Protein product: CASSQVAGAGVFYEQYF.

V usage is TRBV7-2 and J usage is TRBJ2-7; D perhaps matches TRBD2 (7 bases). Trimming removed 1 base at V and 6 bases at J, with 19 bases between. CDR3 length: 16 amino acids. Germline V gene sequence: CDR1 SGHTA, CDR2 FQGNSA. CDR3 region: CASSLEVRVGGLEQYF. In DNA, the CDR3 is TGTGCCAGCAGCTTAGAGGTCCGAGTCGGGGGGCTCGAGCAGTACTTC.

CDR3 DNA: TGTGCCAGCAGCGTAGACCCGGGGAGGAGGGATGGCTACACCTTC. It yields the protein CASSVDPGRRDGYTF. This chain links TRBV9 with TRBJ1-2; no clear D. Germline assignment: CDR1 SGDLS and CDR2 YYNGEE. The CDR3 runs to 15 residues. V shed 0 bases and J shed 6 bases, with 15 bases lying between them.

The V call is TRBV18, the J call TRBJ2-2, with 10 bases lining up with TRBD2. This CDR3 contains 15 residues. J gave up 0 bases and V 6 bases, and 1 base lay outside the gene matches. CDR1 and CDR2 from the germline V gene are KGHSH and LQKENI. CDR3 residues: CASSSGGTNTGELFF. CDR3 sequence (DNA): TGTGCCAGCTCTAGCGGGGGGACGAACACCGGGGAGCTGTTTTTT.

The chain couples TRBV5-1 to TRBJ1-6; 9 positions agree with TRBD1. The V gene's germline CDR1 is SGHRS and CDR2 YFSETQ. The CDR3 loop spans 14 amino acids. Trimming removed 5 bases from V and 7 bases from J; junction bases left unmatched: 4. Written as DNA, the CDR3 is TGCGCCAGCAGTTGGGACAGGGTGAATTCACCCCTCCACTTT. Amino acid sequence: CASSWDRVNSPLHF.

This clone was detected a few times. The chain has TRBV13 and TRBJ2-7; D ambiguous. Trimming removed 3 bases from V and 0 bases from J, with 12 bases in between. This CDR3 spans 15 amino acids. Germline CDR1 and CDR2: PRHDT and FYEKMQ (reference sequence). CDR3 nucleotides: TGTGCCAGCAGCTTCTTGCTCACGAGCTCCTACGAGCAGTACTTC. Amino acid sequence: CASSFLLTSSYEQYF.

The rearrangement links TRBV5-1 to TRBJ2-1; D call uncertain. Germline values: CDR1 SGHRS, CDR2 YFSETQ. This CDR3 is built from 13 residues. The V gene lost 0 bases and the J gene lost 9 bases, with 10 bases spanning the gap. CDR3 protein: CASSLVQFGEQFF. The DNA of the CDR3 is TGCGCCAGCAGCTTGGTACAGTTTGGTGAGCAGTTCTTC.

CDR3 sequence: CASRGRWGDTQYF. CDR3 sequence (DNA): TGTGCCAGCAGGGGCAGATGGGGAGATACGCAGTATTTT. This chain joins TRBV3-1 (or the pseudogene TRBV3-2) and TRBJ2-3; D call uncertain. V was cut by 6 bases and J by 5 bases, with 12 bases left in between. The CDR3 length is 13 residues. Germline CDR1 reads LGHDT; CDR2 reads YNNKEL (reference sequence).

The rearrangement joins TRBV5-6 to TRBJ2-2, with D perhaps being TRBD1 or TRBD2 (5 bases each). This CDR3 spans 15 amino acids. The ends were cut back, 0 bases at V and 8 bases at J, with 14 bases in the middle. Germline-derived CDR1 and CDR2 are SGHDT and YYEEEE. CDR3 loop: CASSLDRTSAGELFF. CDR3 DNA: TGTGCCAGCAGCTTGGACAGGACTTCGGCTGGGGAGCTGTTTTTT.

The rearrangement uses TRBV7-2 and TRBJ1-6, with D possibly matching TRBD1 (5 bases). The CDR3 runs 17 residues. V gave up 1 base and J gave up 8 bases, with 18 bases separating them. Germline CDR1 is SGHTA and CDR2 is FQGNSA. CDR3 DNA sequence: TGTGCCAGCAGCTTAGGCCCGCGTGGGGGGACTGATTCACCCCTCCACTTT. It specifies CASSLGPRGGTDSPLHF. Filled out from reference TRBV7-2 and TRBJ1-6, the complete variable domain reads GAGVSQSPSNKVTEKGKDVELRCDPISGHTALYWYRQSLGQGLEFLIYFQGNSAPDKSGLPSDRFSAERTGGSVSTLTIQRTQQEDSAVYLCASSLGPRGGTDSPLHFGNGTRLTVT.

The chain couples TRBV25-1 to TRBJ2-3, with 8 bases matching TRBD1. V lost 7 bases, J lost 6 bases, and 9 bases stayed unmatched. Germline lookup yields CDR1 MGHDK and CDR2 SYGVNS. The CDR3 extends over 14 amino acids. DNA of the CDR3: TGTGCCAGCACCATACAGGGGGGAAAGGATACGCAGTATTTT. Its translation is CASTIQGGKDTQYF.

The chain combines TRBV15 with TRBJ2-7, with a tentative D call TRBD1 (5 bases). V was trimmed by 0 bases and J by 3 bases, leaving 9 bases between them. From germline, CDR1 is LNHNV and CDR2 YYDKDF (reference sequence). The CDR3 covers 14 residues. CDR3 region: CATSRDTDSYEQYF. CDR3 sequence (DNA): TGTGCCACCAGCAGAGATACAGACAGCTACGAGCAGTACTTC.

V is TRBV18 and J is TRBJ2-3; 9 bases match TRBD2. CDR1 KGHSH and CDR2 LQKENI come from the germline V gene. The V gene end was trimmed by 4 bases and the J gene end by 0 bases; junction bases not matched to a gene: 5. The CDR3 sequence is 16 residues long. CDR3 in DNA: TGTGCCAGCTCACACAGCGGGGGGCTTAGCACAGATACGCAGTATTTT. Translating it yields CASSHSGGLSTDTQYF. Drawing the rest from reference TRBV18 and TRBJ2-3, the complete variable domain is NAGVMQNPRHLVRRRGQEARLRCSPMKGHSHVYWYRQLPEEGLKFMVYLQKENIIDESGMPKERFSAEFPKEGPSILRIQQVVRGDSAAYFCASSHSGGLSTDTQYFGPGTRLTVL.

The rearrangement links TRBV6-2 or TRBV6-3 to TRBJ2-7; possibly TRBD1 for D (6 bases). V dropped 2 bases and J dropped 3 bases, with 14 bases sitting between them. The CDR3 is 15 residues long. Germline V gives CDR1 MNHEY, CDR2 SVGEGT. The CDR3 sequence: CASSYPTGDVYEQYF. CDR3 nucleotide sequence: TGTGCCAGCAGTTACCCGACAGGCGATGTCTACGAGCAGTACTTC.

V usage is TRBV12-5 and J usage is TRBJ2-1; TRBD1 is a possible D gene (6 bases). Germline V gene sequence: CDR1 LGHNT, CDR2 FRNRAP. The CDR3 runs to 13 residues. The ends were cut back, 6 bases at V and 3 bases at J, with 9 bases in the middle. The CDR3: CASGRGNYNEQFF. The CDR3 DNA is TGTGCTAGTGGCAGGGGTAACTACAATGAGCAGTTCTTC.

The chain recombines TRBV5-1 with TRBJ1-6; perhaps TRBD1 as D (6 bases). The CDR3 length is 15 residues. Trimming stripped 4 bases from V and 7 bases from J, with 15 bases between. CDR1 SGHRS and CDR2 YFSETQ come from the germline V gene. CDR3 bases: TGCGCCAGCAGCCGAGGGGGGGCAGCAAATTCACCCCTCCACTTT. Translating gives CASSRGGAANSPLHF. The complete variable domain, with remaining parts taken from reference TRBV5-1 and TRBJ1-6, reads KAGVTQTPRYLIKTRGQQVTLSCSPISGHRSVSWYQQTPGQGLQFLFEYFSETQRNKGNFPGRFSGRQFSNSRSEMNVSTLELGDSALYLCASSRGGAANSPLHFGNGTRLTVT.

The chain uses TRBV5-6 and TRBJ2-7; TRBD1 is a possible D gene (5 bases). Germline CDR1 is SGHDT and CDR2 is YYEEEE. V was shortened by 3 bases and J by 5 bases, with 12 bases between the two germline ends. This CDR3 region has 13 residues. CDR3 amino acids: CASSYAGSHEQYF. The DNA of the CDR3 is TGTGCCAGCAGCTACGCAGGGTCCCACGAGCAGTACTTC.

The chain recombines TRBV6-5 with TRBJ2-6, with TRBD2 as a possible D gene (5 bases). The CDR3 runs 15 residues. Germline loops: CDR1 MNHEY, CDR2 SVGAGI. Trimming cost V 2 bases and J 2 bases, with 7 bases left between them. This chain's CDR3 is CASSYGRTGANVLTF. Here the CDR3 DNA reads TGTGCCAGCAGTTACGGGAGAACTGGGGCCAACGTCCTGACTTTC.

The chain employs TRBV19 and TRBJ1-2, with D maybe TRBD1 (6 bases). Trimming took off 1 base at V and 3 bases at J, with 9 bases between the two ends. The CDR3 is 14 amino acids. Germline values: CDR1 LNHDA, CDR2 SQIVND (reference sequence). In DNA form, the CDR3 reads TGTGCCAGTAGTATAGCGGCAGGGGACTATGGCTACACCTTC. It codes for CASSIAAGDYGYTF.

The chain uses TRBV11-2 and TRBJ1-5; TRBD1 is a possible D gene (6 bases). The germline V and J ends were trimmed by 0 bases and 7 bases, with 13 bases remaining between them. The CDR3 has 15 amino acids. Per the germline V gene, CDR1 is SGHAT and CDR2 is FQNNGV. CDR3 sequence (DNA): TGTGCCAGCAGCTTAGATTCACAGGGAGGACAGCCCCAGCATTTT. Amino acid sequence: CASSLDSQGGQPQHF.